This passage covers 11 T cell receptor beta chains from one sample sequenced in a study of early T cells in non-severe SARS-CoV-2 infection. TCRdb passed the 5' RACE reads through MiXCR, listing each CDR3 protein once. The sample shows around 82,000 distinct CDR3 sequences, roughly 14% of them seen only once. Sequencing used whole blood. These receptor sequences come from an adult who was a healthcare worker with PCR-confirmed SARS-CoV-2 infection or an uninfected control (not recorded which).

V usage is TRBV6-6 and J usage is TRBJ2-5; 8 nucleotides line up with TRBD1. The germline gives CDR1 MNHNY, CDR2 SVGAGI (reference sequence). The CDR3 totals 14 residues. Germline trimming cut 5 bases from V and 5 bases from J; bases unmatched to any gene: 7. CDR3 in amino acids: CASSTGQGHETQYF. CDR3 DNA sequence: TGTGCCAGCAGTACCGGACAGGGTCACGAGACCCAGTACTTC.

This clonotype has a handful of counts. The chain joins TRBV7-6 to TRBJ2-3; D gene uncertain. The CDR3 is made up of 14 amino acids. V lost 5 bases, J lost 3 bases, and 12 bases lay in between. Per germline, CDR1 SGHVS and CDR2 FNYEAQ. This chain's CDR3 is CASSPQAFTDTQYF. For the CDR3, the DNA is TGTGCCAGCAGCCCCCAGGCCTTTACAGATACGCAGTATTTT.

V and J are TRBV4-2 and TRBJ2-7, with 7 bases identical to TRBD1. Germline V gives CDR1 LGHNA, CDR2 YNFKEQ. The CDR3 runs 14 residues. Losses at the gene ends were 0 bases for V and 4 bases for J; bases not matched to a gene: 3. CDR3 coding DNA: TGTGCCAGCAGCCAAGAGTACAGGGGTTACGAGCAGTACGTC. Protein sequence: CASSQEYRGYEQYV.

In its sample, this clonotype was seen many times. The gene calls are TRBV27 and TRBJ1-5, with D unclear. V lost 0 bases and J 8 bases, leaving 11 bases between the germline ends. The CDR3 has 14 amino acids. Germline loops: CDR1 MNHEY, CDR2 SMNVEV (reference sequence). In nucleotides, the CDR3 is TGTGCCAGCAGTTTATCGCGGGCGCCGGAGCCCCAGCATTTT. It specifies CASSLSRAPEPQHF.

The chain joins TRBV12-5 to TRBJ2-7; tentatively, D is TRBD2 (7 bases). The CDR3 has 14 residues. Germline V gene data show CDR1 as LGHNT and CDR2 as FRNRAP. CDR3 region: CATGVGGPRCEQYV. The DNA of the CDR3 is TGTGCCACAGGTGTCGGGGGGCCTCGGTGCGAGCAGTACGTC.

The sample holds many counts of this clonotype. This chain links TRBV9 with TRBJ2-3; the D is unclear. The V gene's germline CDR1 is SGDLS and CDR2 YYNGEE. CDR3 length: 15 residues. Deletions cut 0 bases from V and 1 base from J, with 9 bases between. The CDR3 DNA follows: TGTGCCAGCAGCGTAGCTTCTAGAGGCACAGATACGCAGTATTTT. Its translation: CASSVASRGTDTQYF.

This clonotype turned up a few times. The CDR3 here is CASSLGAGNTEAFF. DNA of the CDR3: TGTGCCAGCAGCTTGGGAGCGGGTAACACTGAAGCTTTCTTT. This chain connects TRBV7-3 to TRBJ1-1; no clear D gene. Germline values: CDR1 SGHTA, CDR2 FQGTGA. Trimming removed 3 bases at V and 2 bases at J, with 10 bases between. CDR3 length: 14 residues.

This clonotype showed up many times. The rearrangement uses TRBV2 and TRBJ2-1; D call uncertain. Germline lookup yields CDR1 SNHLY and CDR2 FYNNEI. This CDR3 has 13 residues. V shed 4 bases and J shed 8 bases, with 12 bases lying between them. CDR3 in DNA: TGTGCCAGCAGTGGTGTTTTGACCGATGAGCAGTTCTTC. This gives the protein CASSGVLTDEQFF.

V and J are TRBV7-9 and TRBJ1-1; D is unclear. The CDR3 has 11 amino acids. Trimming took off 6 bases at V and 9 bases at J, with 11 bases between the two ends. The germline gives CDR1 SEHNR, CDR2 FQNEAQ (reference sequence). The DNA for the CDR3 is TGTGCCAGCAGTACGGGAACCAAAGCTTTCTTT. This sequence encodes CASSTGTKAFF.

The chain joins TRBV27 to TRBJ2-1, with 10 bases lining up with TRBD2. The junction had 1 base not matched to a gene; V was cut back by 1 base and J by 1 base. The germline gives CDR1 MNHEY, CDR2 SMNVEV (reference sequence). The CDR3 spans 16 residues. The CDR3 here is CASSLLTSGSYNEQFF. The CDR3 coding sequence is TGTGCCAGCAGTTTATTGACTAGCGGGTCCTACAATGAGCAGTTCTTC.

The rearrangement links TRBV7-8 to TRBJ2-6; perhaps TRBD2 as D (6 bases). This CDR3 region has 19 residues. V was clipped by 5 bases and J by 0 bases, with 20 bases between them. CDR1 is SGHVS and CDR2 is FQNEAQ in the germline V gene. The CDR3: CASSKALGTAISGANVLTF. CDR3 sequence (DNA): TGTGCCAGCAGCAAAGCGCTGGGGACTGCGATCTCTGGGGCCAACGTCCTGACTTTC.